The 23 T cell receptor beta chains in this list originate from one sample, sequenced in a study of CDR3 diversity in severe acne. TCRdb re-called the PCR reads through MiXCR, storing one row per CDR3 protein. The profile shows more than 70,000 distinct CDR3 sequences, approximately 49% of them singletons. The sequenced material came from blood. These receptors were collected from a male donor with severe acne vulgaris.

The rearrangement joins TRBV7-9 to TRBJ1-4; 7 bases are a match to TRBD1. Germline values: CDR1 SEHNR, CDR2 FQNEAQ (reference sequence). The CDR3 length is 15 residues. V lost 5 bases to trimming and J lost 7 bases; unmatched junction nucleotides: 10. This CDR3 reads CASSGNRGTIEKLFF. CDR3 coding DNA: TGTGCCAGCAGCGGTAACAGGGGTACGATTGAAAAACTGTTTTTT.

This clonotype was seen repeatedly, ten times or more. The chain carries TRBV5-1 and TRBJ2-7, with D unclear. Per the germline V gene, CDR1 is SGHRS and CDR2 is YFSETQ. CDR3 length: 16 residues. Trimming stripped 4 bases from V and 2 bases from J, with 19 bases between. CDR3 bases: TGCGCCAGCAGCGCCTACGGGTCGAGAAGTCCCTACGAGCAGTACTTC. This gives the protein CASSAYGSRSPYEQYF.

The chain employs TRBV9 and TRBJ2-5; D may be TRBD2 (6 bases). V gave up 2 bases and J gave up 0 bases, with 8 bases separating them. This CDR3 is built from 14 residues. The V gene's germline CDR1 is SGDLS and CDR2 YYNGEE. The CDR3 here is CASSVLANQETQYF. CDR3 DNA: TGTGCCAGCAGCGTGCTAGCGAACCAAGAGACCCAGTACTTC.

A word on this clonotype: One junction end does not reproduce the germline sequence, and a read error may be involved. The V and J genes are TRBV28 and TRBJ2-7; 8 nucleotides match TRBD1. The CDR3 totals 14 residues. The V gene's germline CDR1 is MDHEN and CDR2 SYDVKM. The CDR3 loop is CASSLGTGSHEQYF. CDR3 in DNA: TGTGCCAGTAGCCTCGGGACAGGCTCCCACGAGCAGTACTTC.

As for this clonotype: The CDR3 carries no conserved terminal phenylalanine or tryptophan, so it likely arises from a read error. The chain carries TRBV5-4 and TRBJ2-5; possibly TRBD2 for D (6 bases). Germline CDR1 SGHNT, CDR2 YYREEE (reference sequence). CDR3 length equals 16 residues. The CDR3, as DNA: TGTACCAGCAGCTTGGCGGGTCTAGCGATACAAGAGACCCAGTACCTC. Protein: CTSSLAGLAIQETQYL.

In its sample, this clonotype ranks as medium-sized. The chain employs TRBV6-1 and TRBJ2-7, with D perhaps matching TRBD1 (5 bases). The ends were cut back, 7 bases at V and 1 base at J, with 14 bases in the middle. Germline CDR1 is MNHNS and CDR2 is SASEGT. This CDR3 is 14 amino acids long. The CDR3, as DNA: TGTGCCAGCACCGACAGTTACCCATCCTACGAGCAGTACTTC. Protein sequence: CASTDSYPSYEQYF.

This clonotype is judged medium-sized (0.01 to 0.1%). V usage is TRBV7-3 and J usage is TRBJ2-7, with TRBD1 matching over 8 bases. The trim removed 5 bases at V and 6 bases at J, leaving 3 bases unmatched. The CDR3 sequence is 12 residues long. CDR1 and CDR2 (germline): SGHTA, FQGTGA. CDR3 coding DNA: TGTGCCAGCAGCCATCAGGGGGCCGAGCAGTACTTC. It specifies CASSHQGAEQYF.

Concerning this clonotype: Mismatch with germline at one junction end may stem from a read error. The gene calls are TRBV24-1 and TRBJ1-5; 11 positions agree with TRBD1. This CDR3 has 18 residues. The V gene's germline CDR1 is KGHDR and CDR2 SFDVKD. The CDR3 protein is CASSGGGDRGYGYQPQHF. In DNA, the CDR3 is TGTGCCAGCAGTGGCGGTGGGGACAGGGGGTATGGATATCAGCCCCAGCATTTT.

The chain links TRBV10-1 to TRBJ2-4; a weak D match, TRBD2 (6 bases). From germline, CDR1 is WNHNN and CDR2 SYGVQD (reference sequence). The V and J ends lost 4 bases and 2 bases respectively, with 9 bases between them. This CDR3 comprises 14 residues. The DNA for the CDR3 is TGCGCCAGCAGTGGCGGAGGGCCCAAAAACATTCAGTACTTC. This gives the protein CASSGGGPKNIQYF.

Ten or more counts support this clonotype. V and J are TRBV19 and TRBJ2-1; 12 nucleotides match TRBD2. The CDR3 spans 15 residues. V was clipped by 3 bases and J by 5 bases; unmatched bases: 2. CDR1 LNHDA and CDR2 SQIVND come from the germline V gene (reference sequence). CDR3 protein: CASSIRTSGDNEQFF. The DNA for the CDR3 is TGTGCCAGTAGTATCCGGACTAGCGGGGACAATGAGCAGTTCTTC. Filled out from reference TRBV19 and TRBJ2-1, the complete variable domain reads DGGITQSPKYLFRKEGQNVTLSCEQNLNHDAMYWYRQDPGQGLRLIYYSQIVNDFQKGDIAEGYSVSREKKESFPLTVTSAQKNPTAFYLCASSIRTSGDNEQFFGPGTRLTVL.

This clonotype appeared once. This chain uses TRBV7-2 with TRBJ2-7; D ambiguous. Per the germline V gene, CDR1 is SGHTA and CDR2 is FQGNSA. CDR3 size: 15 residues. With 6 bases removed from V and 0 bases from J, the gap between germline ends came to 15 bases. The CDR3 loop reads CASRRQKTVSYEQYF. CDR3 nucleotide sequence: TGTGCCAGCAGACGTCAAAAAACGGTCTCCTACGAGCAGTACTTC.

By share, this clonotype counts as medium-sized (0.01 to 0.1%). J is TRBJ2-1 and V is TRBV19; D possibly corresponds to TRBD1 (6 bases). This CDR3 has 14 amino acids. Germline assignment: CDR1 LNHDA and CDR2 SQIVND (reference sequence). Trimming left V 5 bases short and J 10 bases short, with 18 bases between. This CDR3 is CASSEGDLGLEQFF. CDR3 DNA sequence: TGTGCCAGTAGTGAGGGGGACCTAGGGCTCGAGCAGTTCTTC.

The chain employs TRBV9 and TRBJ2-2; D unresolved. Trimming cost V 6 bases and J 6 bases, with 6 bases left between them. Germline V gives CDR1 SGDLS, CDR2 YYNGEE. The CDR3 sequence is 11 residues long. In nucleotides, the CDR3 is TGTGCCAGCAAGGCCTCCGGGGAGCTGTTTTTT. Translated: CASKASGELFF.

This clonotype was picked up one time. This sequence joins TRBV5-6 and TRBJ2-1; a weak D match, TRBD2 (5 bases). CDR3 length: 14 residues. Trimming removed 6 bases from V and 4 bases from J, with 14 bases in between. Germline V gene lookup returns CDR1 SGHDT and CDR2 YYEEEE. In DNA form, the CDR3 reads TGTGCCAGCACCCAATCGGGAACTTACAATGAGCAGTTCTTC. This translates into CASTQSGTYNEQFF.

This clonotype is medium-sized (0.01 to 0.1%) in the sample. Written as DNA, the CDR3 is TGCGCCAGCAGCTTGGCCGCTGCGACAGGGGGCCTCGAGCAGTACTTC. This translates into CASSLAAATGGLEQYF. J is TRBJ2-7 and V is TRBV5-1, with 10 bases lining up with TRBD1. This CDR3 has 16 residues. V shed 0 bases and J 6 bases; nucleotides not matched to a gene: 9. Germline V gives CDR1 SGHRS, CDR2 YFSETQ.

This chain connects TRBV19 to TRBJ2-7; no firm D call. V dropped 5 bases and J dropped 1 base, with 15 bases sitting between them. The V gene's germline CDR1 is LNHDA and CDR2 SQIVND (reference sequence). This CDR3 spans 15 amino acids. CDR3 in DNA: TGTGCCAGTAGTGCTCGATCGGGTCTATCCTACGAGCAGTACTTC. It is translated as CASSARSGLSYEQYF.

For this clonotype: This may be a read error, as it is one base from a much larger clone. The chain combines TRBV19 with TRBJ1-5, with D uncertain. Germline lookup yields CDR1 LNHDA and CDR2 SQIVND (reference sequence). The CDR3 consists of 15 residues. V was shortened by 4 bases and J by 2 bases, with 12 bases between the two germline ends. The CDR3: CASSTSALGNQPQHF. The CDR3 DNA sequence: TGTGCCAGTAGTACATCGGCTCTTGGCAATCAGCCCCAGCATTTT.

This clonotype was recorded at least ten times. The CDR3 region has the DNA TGCAGCGTTACAACAGGGTACGCAACTAATGAAAAACTGTTTTTT. Its translation: CSVTTGYATNEKLFF. The chain couples TRBV29-1 to TRBJ1-4; TRBD1 is a possible D gene (6 bases). The CDR3 totals 15 residues. Germline V gene data show CDR1 as SQVTM and CDR2 as ANQGSEA. Trimming stripped 5 bases from V and 0 bases from J, with 13 bases between.

The rearrangement uses TRBV12-3 or TRBV12-4 and TRBJ2-1; tentatively, D is TRBD2 (6 bases). The CDR3 sequence is 16 residues long. Between the trimmed V and J ends, which lost 6 bases and 9 bases, there was a span of 24 bases. Written as DNA, the CDR3 is TGTGCCAGCAGCCCACTCGGCCAACCGGGGAGGAGTGAGCAGTTCTTC. It translates to CASSPLGQPGRSEQFF.

This clonotype was detected only a few times. This chain connects TRBV6-5 to TRBJ2-1, with 8 bases matching TRBD1. V lost 5 bases and J lost 4; bases outside the gene matches: 7. In germline, CDR1 is MNHEY, CDR2 SVGAGI. This CDR3 has 15 residues. The CDR3 loop is CASSTGQGPYNEQFF. The CDR3, as DNA: TGTGCCAGCAGTACAGGACAGGGACCTTACAATGAGCAGTTCTTC.

The table lists this clonotype with many counts. The CDR3 loop is CASSNNYGYTF. The CDR3 nucleotides read TGTGCCAGCAGTAACAACTATGGCTACACCTTC. J is TRBJ1-2 and V is TRBV6-5; D is uncertain. The CDR3 spans 11 residues. Deletions cut 5 bases from V and 2 bases from J, with 3 bases between. CDR1 is MNHEY and CDR2 is SVGAGI in the germline V gene.

This clonotype has at least ten counts. The CDR3 DNA reads as TGTGCCAGCAGCTTAACAGGGGCCGTTAACATTTACGAGCAGTACTTC. Its protein product is CASSLTGAVNIYEQYF. V is TRBV7-3 and J is TRBJ2-7; D may be TRBD1 (5 bases). The V gene lost 0 bases and the J gene lost 4 bases, with 16 bases spanning the gap. The CDR3 loop spans 16 amino acids. CDR1 SGHTA and CDR2 FQGTGA come from the germline V gene.

The chain combines TRBV25-1 with TRBJ1-1; possible D gene TRBD1, 5 bases. CDR3 length: 14 residues. The V gene lost 3 bases and the J gene lost 1 base, with 9 bases spanning the gap. Germline CDR1 and CDR2: MGHDK and SYGVNS. The CDR3: CASSEWGGNTEAFF. The CDR3 DNA sequence: TGTGCCAGCAGTGAGTGGGGGGGGAACACTGAAGCTTTCTTT. The variable domain in full, with the rest retrieved from reference TRBV25-1 and TRBJ1-1, is EADIYQTPRYLVIGTGKKITLECSQTMGHDKMYWYQQDPGMELHLIHYSYGVNSTEKGDLSSESTVSRIRTEHFPLTLESARPSHTSQYLCASSEWGGNTEAFFGQGTRLTVV.